One T cell receptor (beta chain) is described in this entry. The CDR3 spans 22 residues. CDR1 is SGHTA, CDR2 FQGNSA, per germline. The data are from a study of monozygotic twins with inflammatory bowel disease. TCRdb reprocessed the 5' RACE reads; each CDR3 protein has one entry and no DNA is given. The table gives 420,000 or so distinct CDR3 sequences; the top ten clones make up around 2.4% of it. The chain recombines TRBV7-2 with TRBJ1-2; the D call of TRBD1 rests on TCRdb alone, since no DNA is present to check it. This clonotype was obtained from a human donor with ulcerative colitis or Crohn's disease, or a healthy co-twin of an affected twin (not recorded which). The source material was blood. This CDR3 reads CASTFPYHGGGEVRKGNYGYTF. Drawing the rest from reference TRBV7-2 and TRBJ1-2, the complete variable domain is GAGVSQSPSNKVTEKGKDVELRCDPISGHTALYWYRQSLGQGLEFLIYFQGNSAPDKSGLPSDRFSAERTGGSVSTLTIQRTQQEDSAVYLCASTFPYHGGGEVRKGNYGYTFGSGTRLTVV.